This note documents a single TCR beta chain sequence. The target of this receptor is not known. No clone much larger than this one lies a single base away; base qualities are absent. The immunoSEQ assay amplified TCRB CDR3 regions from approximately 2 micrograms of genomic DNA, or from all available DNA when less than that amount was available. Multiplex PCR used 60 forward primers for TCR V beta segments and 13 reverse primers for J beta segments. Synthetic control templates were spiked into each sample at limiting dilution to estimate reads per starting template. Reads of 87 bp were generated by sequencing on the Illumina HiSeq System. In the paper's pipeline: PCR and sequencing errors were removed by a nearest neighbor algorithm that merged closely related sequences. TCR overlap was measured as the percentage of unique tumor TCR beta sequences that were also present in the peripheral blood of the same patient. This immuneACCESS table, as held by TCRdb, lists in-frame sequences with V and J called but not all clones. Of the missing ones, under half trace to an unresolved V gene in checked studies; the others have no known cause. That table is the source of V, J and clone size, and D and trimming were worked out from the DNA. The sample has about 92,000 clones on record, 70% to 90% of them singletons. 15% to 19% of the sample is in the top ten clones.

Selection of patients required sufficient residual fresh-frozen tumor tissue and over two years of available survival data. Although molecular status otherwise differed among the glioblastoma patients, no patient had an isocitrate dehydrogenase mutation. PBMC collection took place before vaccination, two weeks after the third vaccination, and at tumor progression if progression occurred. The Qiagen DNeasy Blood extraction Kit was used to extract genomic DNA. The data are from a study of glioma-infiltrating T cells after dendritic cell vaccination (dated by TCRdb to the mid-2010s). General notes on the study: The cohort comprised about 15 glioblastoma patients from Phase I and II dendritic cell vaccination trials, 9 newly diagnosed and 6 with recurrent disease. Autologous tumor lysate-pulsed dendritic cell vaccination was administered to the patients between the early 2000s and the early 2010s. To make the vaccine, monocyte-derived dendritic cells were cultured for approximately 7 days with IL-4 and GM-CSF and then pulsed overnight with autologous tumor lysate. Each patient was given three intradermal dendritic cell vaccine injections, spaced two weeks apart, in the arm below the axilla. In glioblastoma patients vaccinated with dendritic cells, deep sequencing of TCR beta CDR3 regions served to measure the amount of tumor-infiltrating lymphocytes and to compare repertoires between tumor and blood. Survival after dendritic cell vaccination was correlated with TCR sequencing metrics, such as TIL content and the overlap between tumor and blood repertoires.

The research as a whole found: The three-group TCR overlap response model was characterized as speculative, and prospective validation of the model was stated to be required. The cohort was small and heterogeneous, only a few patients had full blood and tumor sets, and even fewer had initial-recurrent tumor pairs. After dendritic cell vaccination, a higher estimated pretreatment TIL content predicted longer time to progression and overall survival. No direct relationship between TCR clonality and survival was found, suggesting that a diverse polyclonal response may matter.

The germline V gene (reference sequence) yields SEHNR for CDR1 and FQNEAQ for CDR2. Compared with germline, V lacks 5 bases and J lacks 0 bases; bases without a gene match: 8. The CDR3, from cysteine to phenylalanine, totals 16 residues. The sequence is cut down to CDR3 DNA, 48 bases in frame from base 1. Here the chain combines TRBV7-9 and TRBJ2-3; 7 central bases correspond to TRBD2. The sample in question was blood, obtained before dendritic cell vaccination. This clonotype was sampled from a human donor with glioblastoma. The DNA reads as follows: TGTGCCAGCAGCCCCTTTTGGCGGGGGAGCACAGATACGCAGTATTTT. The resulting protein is CASSPFWRGSTDTQYF.